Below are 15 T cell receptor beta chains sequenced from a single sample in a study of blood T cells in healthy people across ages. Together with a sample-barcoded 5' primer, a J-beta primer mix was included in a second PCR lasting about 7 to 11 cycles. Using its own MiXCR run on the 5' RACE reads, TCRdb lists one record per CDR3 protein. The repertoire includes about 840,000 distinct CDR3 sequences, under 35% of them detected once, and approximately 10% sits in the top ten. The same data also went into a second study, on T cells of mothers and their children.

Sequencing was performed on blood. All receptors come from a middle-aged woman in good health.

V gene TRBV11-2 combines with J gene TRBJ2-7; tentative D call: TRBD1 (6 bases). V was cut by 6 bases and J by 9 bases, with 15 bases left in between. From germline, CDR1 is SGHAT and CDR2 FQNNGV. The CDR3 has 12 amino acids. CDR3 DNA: TGTGCCAGCAGTAGACAGGCGTCCTGGCAGTACTTC. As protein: CASSRQASWQYF.

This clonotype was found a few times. CDR3 loop: CASSVSGGEKLFF. The CDR3, as DNA: TGTGCCAGCAGTGTTTCAGGTGGTGAAAAACTGTTTTTT. V is TRBV25-1 and J is TRBJ1-4, with D unclear. The CDR3 length is 13 residues. V was cut by 4 bases and J by 7 bases, with 10 bases left in between. Germline V gene sequence: CDR1 MGHDK, CDR2 SYGVNS.

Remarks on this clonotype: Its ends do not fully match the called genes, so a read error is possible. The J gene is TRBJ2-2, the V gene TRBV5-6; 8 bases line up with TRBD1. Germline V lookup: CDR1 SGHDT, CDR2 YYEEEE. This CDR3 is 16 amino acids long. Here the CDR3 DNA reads TGTGTCAGCAGCATCCGGACAGGGCCGAACACCGGGGAGCTGTTTTTT. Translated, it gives CVSSIRTGPNTGELFF.

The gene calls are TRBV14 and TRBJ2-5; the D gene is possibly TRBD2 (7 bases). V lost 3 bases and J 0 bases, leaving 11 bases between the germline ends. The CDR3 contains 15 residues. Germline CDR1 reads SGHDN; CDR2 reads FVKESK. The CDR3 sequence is CASSQGGPHQETQYF. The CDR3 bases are TGTGCCAGCAGCCAGGGGGGGCCCCACCAAGAGACCCAGTACTTC.

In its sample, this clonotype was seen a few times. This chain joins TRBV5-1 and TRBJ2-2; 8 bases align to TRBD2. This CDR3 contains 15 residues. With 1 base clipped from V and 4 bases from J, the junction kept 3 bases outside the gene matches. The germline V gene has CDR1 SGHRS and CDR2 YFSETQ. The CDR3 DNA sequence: TGCGCCAGCAGCTTGTCCCGGGGGGGCACCGGGGAGCTGTTTTTT. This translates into CASSLSRGGTGELFF.

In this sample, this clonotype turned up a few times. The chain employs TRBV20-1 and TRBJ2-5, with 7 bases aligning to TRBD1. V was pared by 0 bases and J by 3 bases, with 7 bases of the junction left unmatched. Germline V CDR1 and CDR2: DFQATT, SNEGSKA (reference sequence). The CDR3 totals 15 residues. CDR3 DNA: TGCAGTGCTAGAGACCAAACGGGACAGAAAGAGACCCAGTACTTC. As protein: CSARDQTGQKETQYF.

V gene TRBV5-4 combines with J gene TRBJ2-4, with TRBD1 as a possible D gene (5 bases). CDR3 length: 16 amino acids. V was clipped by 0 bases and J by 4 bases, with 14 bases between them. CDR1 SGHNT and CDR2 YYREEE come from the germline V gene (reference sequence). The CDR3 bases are TGTGCCAGCAGCTTGGCAGGGAATAGTGCGAAAAACATTCAGTACTTC. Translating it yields CASSLAGNSAKNIQYF.

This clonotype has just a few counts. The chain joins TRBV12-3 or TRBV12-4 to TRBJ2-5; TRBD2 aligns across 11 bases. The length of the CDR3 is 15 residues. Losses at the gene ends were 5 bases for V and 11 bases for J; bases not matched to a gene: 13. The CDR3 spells CASSRTSGGTSGQYF. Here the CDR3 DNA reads TGTGCCAGCAGTCGCACTAGCGGGGGTACTTCCGGGCAGTACTTC.

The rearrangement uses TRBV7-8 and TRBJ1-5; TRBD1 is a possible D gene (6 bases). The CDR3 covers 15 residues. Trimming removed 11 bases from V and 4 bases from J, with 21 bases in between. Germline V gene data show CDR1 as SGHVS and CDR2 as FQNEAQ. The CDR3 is CASVGGPGFNQPQHF. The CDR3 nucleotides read TGTGCCTCTGTGGGGGGGCCTGGTTTTAATCAGCCCCAGCATTTT.

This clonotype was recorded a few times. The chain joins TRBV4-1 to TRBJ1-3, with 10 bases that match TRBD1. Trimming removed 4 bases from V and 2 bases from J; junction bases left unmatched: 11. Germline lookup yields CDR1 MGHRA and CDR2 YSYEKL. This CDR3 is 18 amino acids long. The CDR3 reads CASSLTRDRGLAGNTIYF. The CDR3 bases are TGCGCCAGCAGCCTTACCCGGGACAGGGGTTTAGCTGGAAACACCATATATTTT.

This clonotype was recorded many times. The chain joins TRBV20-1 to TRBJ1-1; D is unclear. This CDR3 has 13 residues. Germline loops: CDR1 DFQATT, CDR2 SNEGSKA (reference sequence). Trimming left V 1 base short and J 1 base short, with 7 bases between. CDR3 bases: TGCAGTGCTAGAGTCGTGGGGAACACTGAAGCTTTCTTT. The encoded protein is CSARVVGNTEAFF.

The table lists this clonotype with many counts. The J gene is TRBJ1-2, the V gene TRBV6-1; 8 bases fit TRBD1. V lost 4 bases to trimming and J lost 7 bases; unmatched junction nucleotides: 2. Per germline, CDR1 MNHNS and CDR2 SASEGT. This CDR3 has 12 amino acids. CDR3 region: CASSADRVGYTF. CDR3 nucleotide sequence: TGTGCCAGCAGTGCGGACAGGGTTGGCTACACCTTC.

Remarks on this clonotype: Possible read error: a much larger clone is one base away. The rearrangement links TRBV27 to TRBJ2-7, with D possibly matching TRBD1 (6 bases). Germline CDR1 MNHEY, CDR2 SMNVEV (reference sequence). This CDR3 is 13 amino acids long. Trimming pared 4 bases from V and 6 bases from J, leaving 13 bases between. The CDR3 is CASSSGVGGEQYF. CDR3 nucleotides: TGTGCCAGCAGTTCAGGGGTCGGTGGCGAGCAGTACTTC.

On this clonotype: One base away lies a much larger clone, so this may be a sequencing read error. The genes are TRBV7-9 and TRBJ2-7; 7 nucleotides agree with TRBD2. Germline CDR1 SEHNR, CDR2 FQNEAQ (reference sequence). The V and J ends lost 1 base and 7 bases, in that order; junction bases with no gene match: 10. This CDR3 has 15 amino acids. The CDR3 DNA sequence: TGTGCCAGCAGCTTAGTACTAGCGAACTACAATGAGCAGTACTTC. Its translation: CASSLVLANYNEQYF.

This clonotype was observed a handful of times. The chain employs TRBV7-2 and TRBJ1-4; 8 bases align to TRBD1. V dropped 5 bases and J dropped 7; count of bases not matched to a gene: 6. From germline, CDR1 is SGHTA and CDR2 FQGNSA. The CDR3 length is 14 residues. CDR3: CASSRQGIGEKLFF. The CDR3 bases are TGTGCCAGCAGCCGACAGGGGATTGGTGAAAAACTGTTTTTT.